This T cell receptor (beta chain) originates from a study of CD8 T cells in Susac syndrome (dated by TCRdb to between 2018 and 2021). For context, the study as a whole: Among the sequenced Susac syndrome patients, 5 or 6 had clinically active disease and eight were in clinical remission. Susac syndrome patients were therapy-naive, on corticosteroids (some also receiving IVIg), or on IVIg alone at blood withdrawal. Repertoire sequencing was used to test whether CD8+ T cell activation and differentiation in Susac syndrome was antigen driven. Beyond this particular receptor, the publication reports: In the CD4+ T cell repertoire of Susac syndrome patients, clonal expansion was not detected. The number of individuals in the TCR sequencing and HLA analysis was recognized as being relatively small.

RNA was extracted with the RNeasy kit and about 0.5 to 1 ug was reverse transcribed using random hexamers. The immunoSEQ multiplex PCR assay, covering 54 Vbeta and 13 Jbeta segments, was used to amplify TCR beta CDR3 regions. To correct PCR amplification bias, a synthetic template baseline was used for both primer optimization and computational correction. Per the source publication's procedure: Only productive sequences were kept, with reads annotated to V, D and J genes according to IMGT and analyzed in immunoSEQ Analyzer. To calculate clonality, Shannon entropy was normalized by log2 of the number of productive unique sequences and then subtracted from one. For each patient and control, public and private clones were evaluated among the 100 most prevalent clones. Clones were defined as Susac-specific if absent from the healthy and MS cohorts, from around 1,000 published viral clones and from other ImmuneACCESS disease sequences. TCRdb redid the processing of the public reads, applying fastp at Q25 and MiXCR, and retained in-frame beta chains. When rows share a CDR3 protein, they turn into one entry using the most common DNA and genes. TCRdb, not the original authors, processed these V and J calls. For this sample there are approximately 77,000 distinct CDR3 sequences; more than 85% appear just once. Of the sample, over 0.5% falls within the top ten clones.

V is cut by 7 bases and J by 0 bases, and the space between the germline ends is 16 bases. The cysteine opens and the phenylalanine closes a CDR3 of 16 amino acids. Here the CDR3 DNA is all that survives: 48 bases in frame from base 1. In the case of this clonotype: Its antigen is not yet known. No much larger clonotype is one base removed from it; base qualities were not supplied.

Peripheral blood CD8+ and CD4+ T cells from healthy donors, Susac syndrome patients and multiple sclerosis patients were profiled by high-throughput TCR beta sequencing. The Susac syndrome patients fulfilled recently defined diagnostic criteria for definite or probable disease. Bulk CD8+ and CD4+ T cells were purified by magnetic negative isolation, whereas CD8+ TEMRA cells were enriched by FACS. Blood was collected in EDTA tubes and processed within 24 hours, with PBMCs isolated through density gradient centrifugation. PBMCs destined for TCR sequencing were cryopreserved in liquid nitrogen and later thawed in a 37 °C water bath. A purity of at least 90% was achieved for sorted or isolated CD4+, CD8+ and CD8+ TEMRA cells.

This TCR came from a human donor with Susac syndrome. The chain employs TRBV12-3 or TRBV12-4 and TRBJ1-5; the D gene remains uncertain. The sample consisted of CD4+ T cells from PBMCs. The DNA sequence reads TGTGCCAGCACCTATCGGACCCAGTATAGCAATCAGCCCCAGCATTTT. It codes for CASTYRTQYSNQPQHF.